The 13 T cell receptor beta chains reported below all come from one sample, sequenced in a study of blood T cell repertoires in COVID-19. Measured with immunoSEQ multiplex PCR; TCRdb has only the in-frame clones, and not every one. The sample has a few hundred thousand clones; more than 70% are singletons. The specimen was peripheral blood. These receptors were taken from a man aged 35 to 55 with acute or convalescent COVID-19.

The genes are TRBV25-1 and TRBJ2-1; 7 bases are a match to TRBD1. Germline CDR1 MGHDK, CDR2 SYGVNS. After removal of 9 bases from V and 7 bases from J, the junction contained 6 bases not matched to a gene. The length of the CDR3 is 12 residues. Here the CDR3 DNA reads TGTGCCAGGAGACAACAGGGGAATGAGCAGTTCTTC. It yields the protein CARRQQGNEQFF. Based on the CDR3 plus reference TRBV25-1 and TRBJ2-1, the full variable domain is EADIYQTPRYLVIGTGKKITLECSQTMGHDKMYWYQQDPGMELHLIHYSYGVNSTEKGDLSSESTVSRIRTEHFPLTLESARPSHTSQYLCARRQQGNEQFFGPGTRLTVL.

CDR3 loop: CASSLATNRATNYGYTF. CDR3 nucleotide sequence: TGTGCCAGCAGCTTGGCTACCAACAGGGCGACTAACTATGGCTACACCTTC. The genes are TRBV5-4 and TRBJ1-2; D may be TRBD1 (6 bases). The CDR3 runs to 17 residues. With 0 bases removed from V and 0 bases from J, the gap between germline ends came to 15 bases. Germline V gives CDR1 SGHNT, CDR2 YYREEE (reference sequence).

The V gene is TRBV12-3 or TRBV12-4, the J gene TRBJ1-2; no clear D gene. The CDR3 loop spans 11 amino acids. V was pared by 5 bases and J by 5 bases, with 6 bases between. CDR3 coding DNA: TGTGCCAGCAGTCTACAGTATGGCTACACCTTC. Protein sequence: CASSLQYGYTF.

This rearrangement joins TRBV5-1 to TRBJ1-1, with D unresolved. The CDR3 loop spans 13 amino acids. V lost 4 bases and J lost 3, with 10 bases in between. Per germline, CDR1 SGHRS and CDR2 YFSETQ. The DNA for the CDR3 is TGCGCCAGCAGCCCAACTATGGACACTGAAGCTTTCTTT. Translated: CASSPTMDTEAFF. Filled out from reference TRBV5-1 and TRBJ1-1, the complete variable domain reads KAGVTQTPRYLIKTRGQQVTLSCSPISGHRSVSWYQQTPGQGLQFLFEYFSETQRNKGNFPGRFSGRQFSNSRSEMNVSTLELGDSALYLCASSPTMDTEAFFGQGTRLTVV.

The V gene is TRBV10-3, the J gene TRBJ2-1, with 13 bases matching TRBD2. The CDR3 sequence is 18 residues long. V lost 6 bases to trimming and J lost 12 bases; unmatched junction nucleotides: 20. Per germline, CDR1 ENHRY and CDR2 SYGVKD. The CDR3 loop reads CAISDEATRGLAGEVQFF. CDR3 nucleotides: TGTGCCATCAGCGACGAAGCCACCCGAGGACTAGCGGGAGAGGTGCAGTTCTTC.

The chain uses TRBV5-1 and TRBJ1-4; D might be TRBD1 (5 bases). CDR1 is SGHRS and CDR2 is YFSETQ in the germline V gene. Trimming left V 0 bases short and J 7 bases short, with 10 bases between. CDR3 length: 14 residues. The CDR3 is CASSLGQGSEKLFF. In DNA, the CDR3 is TGCGCCAGCAGCTTGGGGCAGGGCAGTGAAAAACTGTTTTTT.

The chain has TRBV6-5 and TRBJ1-1, with D perhaps matching TRBD1 (6 bases). The CDR3 runs 15 residues. Trimming pared 5 bases from V and 10 bases from J, leaving 23 bases between. CDR1 is MNHEY, CDR2 SVGAGI, per germline. DNA of the CDR3: TGTGCCAGCAGTAACGAATATGACAGGACTGGTTCAGCTTTCTTT. Protein product: CASSNEYDRTGSAFF.

V gene TRBV11-2 combines with J gene TRBJ2-5; 11 bases line up with TRBD2. J gave up 5 bases and V 1 base, and 6 bases lay outside the gene matches. The germline gives CDR1 SGHAT, CDR2 FQNNGV. This CDR3 is built from 16 residues. The CDR3 DNA follows: TGTGCCAGCAGCTTAGTCACTAGCGGGGGTCTTGAGACCCAGTACTTC. It specifies CASSLVTSGGLETQYF.

This chain joins TRBV5-1 and TRBJ1-2; TRBD1 matches at 7 bases. J gave up 5 bases and V 3 bases, and 7 bases lay outside the gene matches. The CDR3 spans 14 residues. From germline, CDR1 is SGHRS and CDR2 YFSETQ. In nucleotides, the CDR3 is TGCGCCAGCAGCTCTAGACAGGGCCTTTATGGCTACACCTTC. As protein: CASSSRQGLYGYTF.

The chain carries TRBV4-1 and TRBJ1-5; 9 nucleotides align to TRBD1. In germline, CDR1 is MGHRA, CDR2 YSYEKL. Losses at the gene ends were 2 bases for V and 7 bases for J; bases not matched to a gene: 12. The CDR3 sequence is 17 residues long. CDR3 sequence reads: CASSQMIMGQGRQPQHF. For the CDR3, the DNA is TGCGCCAGCAGCCAAATGATCATGGGACAGGGAAGACAGCCCCAGCATTTT.

This rearrangement joins TRBV5-5 to TRBJ2-1; D remains unclear. From germline, CDR1 is SGHKS and CDR2 YYEKEE (reference sequence). The CDR3 has 14 amino acids. V shed 2 bases and J shed 9 bases, with 15 bases lying between them. This CDR3 is CASSFVRTSPEQFF. The CDR3 nucleotides are TGTGCCAGCAGCTTTGTCCGTACAAGTCCTGAGCAGTTCTTC.

This clone was observed once. V and J are TRBV9 and TRBJ2-7; TRBD2 matches at 7 bases. The germline gives CDR1 SGDLS, CDR2 YYNGEE. This CDR3 is 15 amino acids long. V lost 0 bases to trimming and J lost 0 bases; unmatched junction nucleotides: 3. DNA for the CDR3: TGTGCCAGCAGCGTAGCCGCTAGCGGCTCCTACGAGCAGTACTTC. Encoded protein: CASSVAASGSYEQYF.

This CDR3 reads CASSMGGYSNQPQHF. In DNA, the CDR3 is TGTGCCAGTAGTATGGGGGGATATAGCAATCAGCCCCAGCATTTT. V is TRBV19 and J is TRBJ1-5; D may be TRBD1 (5 bases). From germline, CDR1 is LNHDA and CDR2 SQIVND (reference sequence). This CDR3 spans 15 amino acids. Trimming pared 3 bases from V and 0 bases from J, leaving 9 bases between.